The entry below describes one T cell receptor beta chain. What this receptor recognizes is not known. The sample holds no much larger clone one base away, and base qualities are not on file. These data originate in a study of blood T cell repertoires in COVID-19 (dated by TCRdb to 2020 to 2021). Describing the broader study: Samples from collaborators originated in the United States, Italy and Spain and spanned both the acute and convalescent phases of COVID-19. The prospective study material was composed of cDNA or gDNA derived from T cells, B-cell-depleted T cells, or PBMCs. The dataset comprised deeply sampled blood TCRbeta repertoires from subjects exposed to, actively infected with, or recovered from COVID-19. The repertoires were released in a freely available public database meant as a resource for research on the immune response to SARS-CoV-2. Samples were obtained from the ongoing ImmuneRACE study (first 160 participants) and from 1,254 subjects provided by 6 global collaborators. A de-identified subject ID, COVID-19 status, age in years and sex were almost always included in the sample metadata. Where available, HLA class I and class II types were obtained from metadata supplied by the sample provider rather than from assay-based typing.

The germline ends are 7 bases apart after V is trimmed by 0 bases and J by 0 bases. The germline V gene sets CDR1 to SGHRS and CDR2 to YFSETQ. There are 16 amino acids in the CDR3, from cysteine to phenylalanine inclusive. Only the CDR3 region is kept as DNA, spanning 48 bases read in frame from base 1. General study outcomes and caveats: Clinical and demographic metadata were provided uncurated, with the amount varying by source and participant.

TCRbeta CDR3 regions were amplified from genomic DNA by means of the immunoSEQ Assay, a bias-controlled multiplex PCR. Regarding the original processing steps: Within the assay, amplification of reference gene primers was used to estimate how many nucleated cells each sample contained. Sequence reads were collapsed and filtered to measure the absolute abundance of every unique TCRbeta CDR3 rearrangement. For each sample, productive Simpson clonality was calculated as the square root of Simpson's diversity index across productive rearrangements. In TCRdb, the immuneACCESS table is reduced to in-frame sequences with V and J assigned. These tables do not hold every clone; where another copy was compared, an unresolved V gene accounts for under half, and the others remain unexplained. The V and J calls and the clone size are those of that table, but D and trimming were determined from the DNA. This sample comprises 310,000 or so clones, more than 70% of them detected only once. The ten largest clones capture 1.6% of the sample.

Each collaborating institution followed its own protocols to collect whole blood in K2EDTA tubes. For TCRbeta analysis, collaborator samples were shipped as frozen whole blood, as isolated PBMCs, or as DNA extracted from either sample type. This clonotype was obtained from a woman aged 45-65 years with acute or convalescent COVID-19. The rearrangement joined TRBV5-1 to TRBJ2-6; the D gene is unclear. Material: peripheral blood. Read as DNA, the sequence is TGCGCCAGCAGCTTGGGACAATTCTCTGGGGCCAACGTCCTGACTTTC. This yields the protein CASSLGQFSGANVLTF. The full variable domain, completed from the reference TRBV5-1 and TRBJ2-6 proteins outside the CDR3, reads KAGVTQTPRYLIKTRGQQVTLSCSPISGHRSVSWYQQTPGQGLQFLFEYFSETQRNKGNFPGRFSGRQFSNSRSEMNVSTLELGDSALYLCASSLGQFSGANVLTFGAGSRLTVL.